The sequence of this T cell receptor beta chain was determined in a study of regulatory T cells in long-lasting Graves disease. Whole-study results and caveats: Persistent Graves' patients showed less TCR diversity than newly diagnosed patients showed.

As regards this clonotype: What it binds is not known. Given a much more abundant clone one base away, this may be a read error.

CDR3-region Arm-PCR and iRepertoire HTBI primers produced the TCR beta libraries. MiXCR, run by TCRdb on the multiplex PCR reads, gives a single entry per CDR3 protein. This table holds fewer than 500,000 distinct CDR3 sequences, about 16% found once. The time point here: newly diagnosed GD, antithyroid drugs for less than 3 months. Making the TCR library involved RNA that had been extracted from PBMCs. This same sample was also taken into another study, of T cells in Graves' hyperthyroidism and ophthalmopathy. As that report states: Over 18 months, lack of ophthalmopathy progression marked Graves' hyperthyroidism as stable. When the TCR CDR3 underwent first-round RT-PCR, the HTBI primer set was used.

Sequenced here: peripheral blood mononuclear cells (PBMCs), sampled at new diagnosis, from a patient treated with antithyroid drugs. This TCR derives from a man aged 40-55 years with Graves disease.

The CDR3: CGARDVRGTGGPDTQYF. The DNA of the CDR3 is TGCGGTGCTAGAGATGTCCGCGGGACAGGGGGCCCAGATACGCAGTATTTT. The V gene is TRBV20-1, the J gene TRBJ2-3, with 12 bases fitting TRBD1. Germline V gives CDR1 DFQATT, CDR2 SNEGSKA (reference sequence). This CDR3 has 17 residues.